This entry describes one T cell receptor (beta chain). In its sample, this clonotype was seen many times. Its specific antigen is unknown. No base-level quality is on record; no much larger clone is a single base apart. Interpreted using the paper, the time point label stands for: patch test 1, 2 weeks after DPC sensitization. In light of the paper, this sample's treatment or condition label describes: therapeutic diphenylcyclopropenone sensitization with weekly scalp DPC. At every patch-test visit, the blood draw took place before the patch test was put on. Patients were considered eligible if aged 18 to 70, diagnosed with alopecia and deemed suitable for DPC therapy, and patients were excluded if pregnant. Total RNA was extracted from unfractionated whole blood collected in Tempus Blood RNA tubes. The library relied on RACE. The sequencer was a NextSeq 500. During library preparation, unique molecular identifiers were attached to individual cDNA molecules so that TCRs could be counted in a quantitative, reproducible way. For every blood RNA sample, sequencing covered both the TCR alpha and TCR beta chains. Per the original workflow: A median of around 96,000 TCRs per sample was observed, with a range of about 23,224 to 690,600. V, J and CDR3 annotation of the TCR reads was performed with the Decombinator software suite. For PS versus PT1 abundance plots, all samples were subsampled to the same number of TCRs (28,000). Expanded TCRs were defined as absent before sensitization and observed at least eight times at the 2-week time point. Using fastp trimming at Q25 and MiXCR clonotype assembly, TCRdb reanalyzed the public sequencing data and kept in-frame beta chains. A single entry per CDR3 protein holds the most common genes and DNA from its merged rows. The V and J calls were determined by TCRdb, not by the authors. The sample includes roughly 380,000 distinct CDR3 sequences, with approximately 5% observed a single time. Over 2% of the sample goes to the ten largest clones.

This sample was taken from a study of human T cells and chemical hapten exposure (dated by TCRdb to the early 2020s). Study-wide context: For sensitization, 2% DPC in acetone was applied to a roughly 2 cm by roughly 2 cm area of upper inner arm skin. Throughout the study period of about 22 weeks, patients also received therapeutic DPC doses to the scalp every week. Patient blood was sampled pre-sensitization (week 0) and at 2, 6 and about 24 weeks after DPC sensitization. Patch testing was done on the upper back using Finn chambers containing 0.01% DPC, and results were scored after 6 days according to International Contact Dermatitis Research Group standards. This study followed changes in the peripheral blood TCR repertoire in vivo during primary and secondary sensitization of alopecia patients to the hapten diphenylcyclopropenone (DPC). The patient cohort, mostly female, included alopecia areata with under or over 50% scalp involvement, alopecia totalis and alopecia universalis. Twenty-nine alopecia patients gave blood for TCR sequencing at one to four time points (pre-sensitization, 2, 6 and 24 weeks). Libraries were pooled for sequencing, and variation in per-sample TCR yields was attributed mainly to small differences in library volumes within the pool. What the work shows at the level of the full study, not this receptor alone: Because every patient had alopecia, a presumed autoimmune disease, the patients' immune response might differ from that of healthy individuals. After repeated subsampling, changes were observed in the strength of the expansion versus patch-test correlation and in the threshold at which the correlation became significant. The number of TCRs above 1 in 1000 frequency did not change with DPC sensitization; there was no evidence of global repertoire structure alterations. Expanded TCRs formed significantly more large CDR3 similarity clusters than pre-sensitization or healthy control sets, consistent with antigen-driven responses. Patch test score correlated positively with the number of PT1 expanded TCRs, reaching significance at thresholds 8, 16 and 32 but not at 4.

This receptor was taken from a woman in her fifties or sixties with alopecia areata. Some clones in this sample may be carry-over from other donors' samples. The source was whole blood, collected in connection with sensitization to the hapten diphenylcyclopropenone (DPC).

CDR3 sequence: CASSPPGSYEQYF. The sequenced DNA is TGTGCCAGCAGTCCGCCGGGCTCTTACGAGCAGTACTTC. This chain joins TRBV28 to TRBJ2-7; the D gene is not confidently resolved. CDR1 is given as MDHEN and CDR2 as SYDVKM, both from the germline V gene. V was cut back by 5 bases and J by 4 bases, leaving a gap of 12 bases between them. Taken from cysteine to phenylalanine, the CDR3 has 13 residues. CDR3 DNA is the only sequence kept; it has 39 bases, read in frame from the first base.